The TCR beta chain under discussion was sequenced for a study of early T cells in non-severe SARS-CoV-2 infection. Unique molecular identifiers were affixed to single, distinct cDNA molecules. A single record per CDR3 protein comes from TCRdb applying MiXCR to the 5' RACE reads. The profile covers some 71,000 distinct CDR3 sequences, with around a tenth appearing a single time and just under 6% taken by the ten largest. The CDR3 covers 13 residues. Germline V gene lookup returns CDR1 SNHLY and CDR2 FYNNEI. Trimming took 5 bases from V and 3 from J; bases not matched to a gene: 2. Material: whole blood. The chain combines TRBV2 with TRBJ2-7, with TRBD2 matching 9 bases. This TCR derives from an adult who was a healthcare worker with PCR-confirmed SARS-CoV-2 infection or an uninfected control (not recorded which). CDR3 sequence (DNA): TGTGCCAGCAGTCGACTAGCGGACTACGAGCAGTACTTC. This encodes CASSRLADYEQYF.